The clone carrying this T cell receptor (beta chain) was seen just once. Its specificity is unknown. The sample comes from a study of shared clonotypes between healthy human individuals. At the level of the study: The study drew on two women and a few men aged 18 to 49 as donors.

Authors' data handling: Filtering of immunoSEQ junctional sequences could not match full-length read filtering. Assay: immunoSEQ multiplex PCR; the TCRdb copy retains only in-frame clones and omits some. V, J and clone size reflect that table, while D and trimming were determined from the DNA. The table lists about 2.2 million clones, 90% to 95% of them singletons. Regarding the study as a whole: Only blood samples were collected, and tissue repertoires likely differ.

CDR3 length equals 16 residues. The J segment lost 8 bases and the V segment lost 0 bases, leaving 7 bases of the junction unmatched. From germline, CDR1 is MNHEY and CDR2 SVGAGI. Cells designated naive CD8 were CD45RO-negative and were positively selected for CCR7, with terminally differentiated effector memory CD45RA+ cells excluded. The rearrangement links TRBV6-5 to TRBJ2-1, with 10 bases lining up with TRBD1. This TCR was sampled from a man between 18 and 35 years old in good health. Some clones in this sample may be carry-over from other donors' samples. The sample comprised naive CD8+ T cells from PBMCs. In nucleotides, the CDR3 is TGTGCCAGCAGTTACTCAGGGACAGGGGTAATAGATGAGCAGTTCTTC. Translating gives CASSYSGTGVIDEQFF.